The clone carrying this TCR beta chain occurred many times. Antigen: not known. The data originate from a study of CD8+CD57+ T cells in acquired aplastic anemia. At the level of the study: Mean yield of DNA from sorted CD4+ and CD8+ cells was approximately 3 ug. Approximately 11 million reads were obtained on average for healthy donor CD4+ cells. Notes on the study in general: Fewer than 35 shared CD8+ CDR3s appeared highly expressed within patients' immunodominant clones. Patient and control CD8+ Simpson's diversity was not significantly different.

Genomic DNA acted as the template from which TCR beta VDJ combination and CDR3 sequence profiling were carried out. TCRdb re-called the reads with MiXCR, one entry per CDR3 protein. The sample comprises hundreds of thousands of distinct CDR3 sequences, 65% to 80% of which are singletons, and less than 4% rests with the top ten. Germline assignment: CDR1 SGHRS and CDR2 YFSETQ. Trimming removed 3 bases from V and 9 bases from J; junction bases left unmatched: 3. The CDR3 has 13 amino acids. The sequence was collected from a human donor in good health, serving as a control. The sequenced sample consisted of sorted CD4+, CD8+, or CD8+CD57+ T cells (not recorded which) from PBMCs. V gene TRBV5-1 combines with J gene TRBJ1-6; TRBD1 agrees at 7 bases. CDR3 DNA sequence: TGCGCCAGCAGCTCTACAGGGGTTTCACCCCTCCACTTT. Its protein product is CASSSTGVSPLHF. The variable domain in full, completed from reference TRBV5-1 and TRBJ1-6, reads KAGVTQTPRYLIKTRGQQVTLSCSPISGHRSVSWYQQTPGQGLQFLFEYFSETQRNKGNFPGRFSGRQFSNSRSEMNVSTLELGDSALYLCASSSTGVSPLHFGNGTRLTVT.